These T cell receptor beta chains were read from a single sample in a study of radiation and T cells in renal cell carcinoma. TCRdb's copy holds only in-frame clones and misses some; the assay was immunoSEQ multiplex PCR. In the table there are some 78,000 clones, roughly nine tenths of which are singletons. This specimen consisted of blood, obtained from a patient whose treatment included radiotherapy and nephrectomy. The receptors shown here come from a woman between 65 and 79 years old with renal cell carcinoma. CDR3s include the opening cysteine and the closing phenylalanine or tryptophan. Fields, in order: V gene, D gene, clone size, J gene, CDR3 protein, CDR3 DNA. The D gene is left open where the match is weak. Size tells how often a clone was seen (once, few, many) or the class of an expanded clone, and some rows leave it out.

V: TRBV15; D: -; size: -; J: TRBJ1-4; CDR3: CATSRSNREKLFF; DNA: TGTGCCACCAGCCGCTCGAACAGGGAAAAACTGTTTTTT
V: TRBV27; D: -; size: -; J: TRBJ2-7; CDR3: CASSFRGDDEQYF; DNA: TGTGCCAGCAGTTTCCGAGGAGATGACGAGCAGTACTTC
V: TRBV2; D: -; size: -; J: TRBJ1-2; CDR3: CASSEETAYGYTF; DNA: TGTGCCAGCAGTGAAGAGACAGCGTATGGCTACACCTTC
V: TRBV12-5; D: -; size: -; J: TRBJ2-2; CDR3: CASVPDKNTGELFF; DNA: TGTGCTAGTGTCCCGGACAAGAACACCGGGGAGCTGTTTTTT
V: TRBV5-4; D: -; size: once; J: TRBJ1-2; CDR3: CASSPQGNYGYTF; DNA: TGTGCCAGCAGCCCTCAGGGGAACTATGGCTACACCTTC
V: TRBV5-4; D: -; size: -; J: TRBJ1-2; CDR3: CASSSRDSYGYTF; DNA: TGTGCCAGCAGCTCCAGGGATTCCTATGGCTACACCTTC
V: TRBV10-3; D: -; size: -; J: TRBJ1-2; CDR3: CAISDLSGVYGYTF; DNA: TGTGCCATCAGTGATTTATCGGGTGTGTATGGCTACACCTTC
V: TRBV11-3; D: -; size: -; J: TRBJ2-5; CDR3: CASSLVRRQETQYF; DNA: TGTGCCAGCAGCTTAGTTCGCAGACAAGAGACCCAGTACTTC
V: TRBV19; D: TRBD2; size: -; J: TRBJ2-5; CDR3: CASSIVGTSSGETQYF; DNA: TGTGCCAGTAGTATAGTCGGGACTAGCTCGGGAGAGACCCAGTACTTC
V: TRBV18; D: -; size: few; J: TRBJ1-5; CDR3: CASSPLQGAEPQHF; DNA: TGTGCCAGCTCACCACTCCAGGGTGCTGAGCCCCAGCATTTT
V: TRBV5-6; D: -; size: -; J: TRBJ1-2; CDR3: CASSPGQIPNYGYTF; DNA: TGTGCCAGCAGCCCAGGACAGATCCCTAACTATGGCTACACCTTC
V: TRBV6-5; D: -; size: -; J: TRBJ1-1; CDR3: CASSYLWTETGTEAFF; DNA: TGTGCCAGCAGTTACCTCTGGACGGAAACGGGCACTGAAGCTTTCTTT
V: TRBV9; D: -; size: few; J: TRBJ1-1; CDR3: CASSVGYSMNTEAFF; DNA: TGTGCCAGCAGCGTCGGATACTCTATGAACACTGAAGCTTTCTTT
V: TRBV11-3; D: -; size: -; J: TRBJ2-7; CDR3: CASSLDRYEQYF; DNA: TGTGCCAGCAGCTTAGACAGGTACGAGCAGTACTTC
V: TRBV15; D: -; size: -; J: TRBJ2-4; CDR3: CATSSPDMGKNIQYF; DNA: TGTGCCACCAGCAGTCCTGACATGGGCAAAAACATTCAGTACTTC
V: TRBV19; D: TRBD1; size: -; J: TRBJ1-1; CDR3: CASPGQGAIWTEAFF; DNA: TGTGCTTCCCCGGGACAGGGGGCGATTTGGACTGAAGCTTTCTTT
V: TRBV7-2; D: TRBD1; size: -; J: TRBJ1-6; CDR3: CASSPNRDRGNSPLHF; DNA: TGTGCCAGCAGCCCCAACCGGGACAGGGGTAATTCACCCCTCCACTTT
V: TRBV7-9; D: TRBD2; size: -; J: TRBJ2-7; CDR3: CASSGLRIGTSGEQYF; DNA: TGTGCCAGCAGCGGATTGAGAATCGGGACTAGCGGCGAGCAGTACTTC
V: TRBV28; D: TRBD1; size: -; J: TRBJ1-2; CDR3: CASSGTVRGHYGYTF; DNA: TGTGCCAGCAGTGGGACGGTCAGGGGGCACTATGGCTACACCTTC
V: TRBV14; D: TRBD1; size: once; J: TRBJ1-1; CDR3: CASSQPGQGARAFF; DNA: TGTGCCAGCAGCCAACCCGGACAGGGGGCGCGGGCTTTCTTT
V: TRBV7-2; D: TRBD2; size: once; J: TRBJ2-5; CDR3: CASSLLLAGGQETQYF; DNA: TGTGCCAGCAGCCTTCTACTAGCGGGGGGGCAAGAGACCCAGTACTTC
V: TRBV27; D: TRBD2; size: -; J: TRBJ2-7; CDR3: CASLRVAGGIEQYF; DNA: TGTGCCAGCCTTAGGGTAGCGGGGGGGATCGAGCAGTACTTC
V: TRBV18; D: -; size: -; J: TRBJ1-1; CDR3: CASSKTGLMNTEAFF; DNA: TGTGCCAGCTCAAAAACGGGACTTATGAACACTGAAGCTTTCTTT
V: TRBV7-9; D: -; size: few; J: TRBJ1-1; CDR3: CASSSTGMNTEAFF; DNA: TGTGCCAGCAGCTCTACAGGAATGAACACTGAAGCTTTCTTT
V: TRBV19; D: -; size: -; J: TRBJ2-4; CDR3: CASSIRGAVIQYF; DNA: TGTGCCAGTAGTATCAGGGGGGCTGTCATTCAGTACTTC
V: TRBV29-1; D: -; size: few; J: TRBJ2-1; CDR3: CSLGGQNEQFF; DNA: TGCAGCCTTGGTGGGCAGAATGAGCAGTTCTTC
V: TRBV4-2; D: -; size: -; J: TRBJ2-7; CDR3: CASSPSRDTYYEQYF; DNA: TGTGCCAGCAGCCCAAGCAGGGACACCTACTACGAGCAGTACTTC
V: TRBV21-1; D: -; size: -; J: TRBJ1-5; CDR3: CASSKQGGNQPQHF; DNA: TGTGCCAGCAGCAAGCAGGGGGGCAATCAGCCCCAGCATTTT
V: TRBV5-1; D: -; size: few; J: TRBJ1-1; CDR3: CASSFDMRTEAFF; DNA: TGCGCCAGCAGCTTCGACATGAGGACTGAAGCTTTCTTT
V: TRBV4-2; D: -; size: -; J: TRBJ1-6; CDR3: CASSQELAGPSGRGSPLHF; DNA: TGTGCCAGCAGCCAAGAACTCGCGGGCCCCTCAGGGCGTGGATCACCCCTCCACTTT
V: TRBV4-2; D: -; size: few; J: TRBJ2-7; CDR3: CASSQDLGGYEQYF; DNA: TGTGCCAGCAGCCAAGATCTTGGTGGCTACGAGCAGTACTTC
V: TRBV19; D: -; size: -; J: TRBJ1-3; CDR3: CASSPRASGNTIYF; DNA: TGTGCCAGTAGCCCCAGGGCCTCTGGAAACACCATATATTTT
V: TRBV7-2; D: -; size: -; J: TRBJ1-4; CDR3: CASSGSGETNEKLFF; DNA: TGTGCCAGCAGCGGAAGCGGGGAGACTAATGAAAAACTGTTTTTT
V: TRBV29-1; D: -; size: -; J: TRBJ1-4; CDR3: CSVANEKLFF; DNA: TGCAGCGTTGCAAATGAAAAACTGTTTTTT
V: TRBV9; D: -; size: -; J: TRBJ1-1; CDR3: CASSVKYGTEAFF; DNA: TGTGCCAGCAGCGTAAAGTACGGCACTGAAGCTTTCTTT
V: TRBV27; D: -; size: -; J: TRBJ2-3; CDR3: CASSSPWGGTDTQYF; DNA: TGTGCCAGCAGTTCCCCTTGGGGTGGGACAGATACGCAGTATTTT
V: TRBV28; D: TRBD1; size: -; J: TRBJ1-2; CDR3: CASSPRTGGLRGYTF; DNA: TGTGCCAGCAGTCCGCGGACAGGAGGCCTGAGGGGCTACACCTTC
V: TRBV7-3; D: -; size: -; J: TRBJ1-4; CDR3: CASSLGSANEKLFF; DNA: TGTGCCAGCAGCTTAGGTTCCGCTAATGAAAAACTGTTTTTT
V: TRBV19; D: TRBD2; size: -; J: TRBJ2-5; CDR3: CASSLETAGGWKTQYF; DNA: TGTGCCAGTAGCCTCGAAACTGCGGGGGGCTGGAAGACCCAGTACTTC
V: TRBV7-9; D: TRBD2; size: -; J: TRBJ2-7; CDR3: CASSYSGRSYEQYF; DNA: TGTGCCAGCAGCTATAGCGGGAGGAGCTACGAGCAGTACTTC